What follows are 30 T cell receptor beta chains derived from one specimen sequenced in a study of CD8 T cells in Susac syndrome. RNA, at about 0.45 to 1 ug, was reverse transcribed with random hexamers. TCRdb used MiXCR to reprocess the immunoSEQ multiplex PCR reads, holding one entry per CDR3 protein. The sample holds some 180,000 distinct CDR3 sequences, roughly nine tenths seen once. Sequenced input: CD4+ T cells from PBMCs. The receptors were sampled from a human donor with Susac syndrome.

This chain connects TRBV3-1 to TRBJ2-7; 10 nucleotides line up with TRBD2. This CDR3 region has 16 residues. Germline CDR1 reads LGHDT; CDR2 reads YNNKEL (reference sequence). After removal of 4 bases from V and 3 bases from J, the junction contained 9 bases not matched to a gene. CDR3 nucleotides: TGTGCCAGCAGCCCCAATCTAGCGGGGGATTTCTACGAGCAGTACTTC. It encodes CASSPNLAGDFYEQYF.

The chain employs TRBV6-7 and TRBJ1-5; tentative D call: TRBD1 (6 bases). TRBV6-7 is an ORF for which the function is uncertain. Deletions cut 0 bases from V and 3 bases from J, with 12 bases between. This CDR3 has 16 residues. The CDR3: CASSYSQGHYNQPQHF. The CDR3 nucleotides read TGTGCCAGCAGTTACTCTCAGGGGCATTACAATCAGCCCCAGCATTTT.

The chain couples TRBV3-1 to TRBJ2-6, with D perhaps matching TRBD1 (5 bases). There are 19 residues in the CDR3. V lost 6 bases and J 0 bases, leaving 21 bases between the germline ends. Germline V CDR1 and CDR2: LGHDT, YNNKEL (reference sequence). The CDR3: CASSYSVQGMYSGANVLTF. For the CDR3, the DNA is TGTGCCAGCAGTTACTCGGTTCAGGGCATGTACTCTGGGGCCAACGTCCTGACTTTC.

The genes are TRBV28 and TRBJ2-7, with TRBD1 matching over 7 bases. The CDR3 loop spans 13 amino acids. V lost 7 bases and J lost 1; bases outside the gene matches: 4. Germline V gene lookup returns CDR1 MDHEN and CDR2 SYDVKM. Here the CDR3 reads CASMNRGSYEQYF. Written as DNA, the CDR3 is TGTGCCAGCATGAACAGGGGATCCTACGAGCAGTACTTC.

The CDR3, as DNA: TGTGCCAGCACCTCGGGCCTCAAGACCCAGTACTTC. It codes for CASTSGLKTQYF. The chain recombines TRBV12-3 or TRBV12-4 with TRBJ2-5; no reliable D call. Trimming stripped 7 bases from V and 6 bases from J, with 12 bases between. The CDR3 has 12 residues.

This rearrangement joins TRBV13 to TRBJ2-2; 11 bases match TRBD2. The ends lost 1 base at V and 1 base at J; junction bases unmatched: 8. The CDR3 spans 19 residues. Germline assignment: CDR1 PRHDT and CDR2 FYEKMQ (reference sequence). The CDR3 DNA reads TGTGCCAGCAGCTTAGTGAGTAGACTAGCGGGGCAGAACACCGGGGAGCTGTTTTTT. It is translated as CASSLVSRLAGQNTGELFF.

The rearrangement uses TRBV11-2 and TRBJ1-4; unclear D gene. This CDR3 region has 15 residues. Germline V gives CDR1 SGHAT, CDR2 FQNNGV. Trimming shortened V by 1 base and J by 4 bases, and 10 bases separated the two germline ends. The CDR3 sequence is CASSLGYTDNEKLFF. CDR3 bases: TGTGCCAGCAGCTTAGGATACACAGATAATGAAAAACTGTTTTTT.

CDR3 amino acids: CASSEGQGTQQFF. CDR3 nucleotide sequence: TGTGCCAGCAGTGAGGGTCAGGGGACCCAGCAGTTCTTC. The chain combines TRBV2 with TRBJ2-1; TRBD1 might be the D (6 bases). This CDR3 has 13 amino acids. Looked up from germline, CDR1 is SNHLY and CDR2 is FYNNEI. Deletions cut 3 bases from V and 11 bases from J, with 14 bases between.

The chain carries TRBV20-1 and TRBJ1-2, with a tentative D call TRBD1 (5 bases). V gave up 6 bases and J gave up 8 bases, with 16 bases separating them. The CDR3 runs to 12 residues. Looked up from germline, CDR1 is DFQATT and CDR2 is SNEGSKA (reference sequence). The CDR3 nucleotides read TGCAGTGCAAGCCGGGACGTAATGGGCTACACCTTC. Its translation is CSASRDVMGYTF.

The rearrangement links TRBV12-3 or TRBV12-4 to TRBJ1-5, with D unclear. V gave up 3 bases and J gave up 5 bases, with 5 bases separating them. The CDR3 is 12 amino acids. The CDR3, as DNA: TGTGCCAGCAGTTTCCCAGATCAGCCCCAGCATTTT. Its translation is CASSFPDQPQHF.

The J gene is TRBJ2-4, the V gene TRBV6-2 or TRBV6-3; 7 bases line up with TRBD2. V trimming: 2 bases; J trimming: 0 bases; junction bases outside the gene matches: 13. Germline loops: CDR1 MNHEY, CDR2 SVGEGT. This CDR3 contains 19 residues. The DNA of the CDR3 is TGTGCCAGCAGTTACGGGGGGGGACGCAAACCAATAGCCAAAAACATTCAGTACTTC. Encoded protein: CASSYGGGRKPIAKNIQYF.

The CDR3 coding sequence is TGCAGTGCTAGAGTGGGGCCAGGGAGCGGTGAAAAACTGTTTTTT. It codes for CSARVGPGSGEKLFF. The chain has TRBV20-1 and TRBJ1-4, with a weak D call TRBD1 (5 bases). Trimming shortened V by 1 base and J by 7 bases, and 16 bases separated the two germline ends. Germline CDR1 and CDR2: DFQATT and SNEGSKA (reference sequence). The CDR3 has 15 amino acids.

The chain joins TRBV7-8 to TRBJ2-3, with 13 nucleotides matching TRBD2. The CDR3 has 15 residues. V gave up 9 bases and J gave up 5 bases; unmatched junction bases: 8. CDR1 is SGHVS, CDR2 FQNEAQ, per germline. CDR3 loop: CASRLAGGRLDTQYF. The DNA for the CDR3 is TGTGCCAGTCGACTAGCGGGAGGAAGGCTAGATACGCAGTATTTT.

This chain uses TRBV6-2 or TRBV6-3 with TRBJ2-5, with D tentatively TRBD1 (6 bases). The V gene's germline CDR1 is MNHEY and CDR2 SVGEGT. The CDR3 has 16 amino acids. V lost 9 bases, J lost 8 bases, and 28 bases lay in between. The CDR3 coding sequence is TGTGCCAGTACGCCCGCGGGTGGGGGCCCAATGAGAACCCAGTACTTC. Amino acids: CASTPAGGGPMRTQYF.

As regards this clonotype: At one boundary the junction diverges from the germline segment, which might be a read error. The chain employs TRBV24-1 and TRBJ1-1; the D gene is possibly TRBD1 (5 bases). The germline gives CDR1 KGHDR, CDR2 SFDVKD. The CDR3 is 11 residues long. CDR3 residues: CGRVLGPEAFF. Here the CDR3 DNA reads TGCGGCAGGGTTTTAGGACCTGAAGCTTTCTTT.

The count of this clonotype is one. V gene TRBV20-1 combines with J gene TRBJ2-2; TRBD2 might be the D (6 bases). V was cut by 3 bases and J by 0 bases, with 8 bases left in between. CDR1 is DFQATT and CDR2 is SNEGSKA in the germline V gene (reference sequence). The CDR3 totals 14 residues. CDR3 in DNA: TGCAGTGCTAGGGGCGGGACGAACACCGGGGAGCTGTTTTTT. This gives the protein CSARGGTNTGELFF.

The CDR3 loop is CASSPYLAAGGRGTQYF. The CDR3 DNA follows: TGTGCCAGCAGCCCTTACCTCGCGGCGGGGGGCCGTGGGACCCAGTACTTC. V is TRBV7-2 and J is TRBJ2-5, with 8 bases aligning to TRBD2. Germline CDR1 and CDR2: SGHTA and FQGNSA. The CDR3 has 17 residues. V trimming: 5 bases; J trimming: 7 bases; junction bases outside the gene matches: 18.

There are a few counts of this clonotype. This chain connects TRBV7-6 to TRBJ1-5; D not certain. This CDR3 is built from 13 residues. The ends were cut back, 2 bases at V and 5 bases at J, with 7 bases in the middle. Germline V gene sequence: CDR1 SGHVS, CDR2 FNYEAQ. The CDR3 nucleotides are TGTGCCAGCAGCTTATCAACAGATCAGCCCCAGCATTTT. This sequence encodes CASSLSTDQPQHF.

J is TRBJ2-7 and V is TRBV5-4; D tentatively reads TRBD1 or TRBD2 (6 bases each). Germline loops: CDR1 SGHNT, CDR2 YYREEE (reference sequence). The CDR3 sequence is 13 residues long. V lost 0 bases to trimming and J lost 5 bases, with 9 bases between them. Here the CDR3 reads CASSLAGGDEQYF. CDR3 in DNA: TGTGCCAGCAGCTTGGCCGGGGGCGACGAGCAGTACTTC.

J is TRBJ2-1 and V is TRBV9; weak D call: TRBD2 (7 bases). The CDR3 runs to 15 residues. Germline V gene sequence: CDR1 SGDLS, CDR2 YYNGEE. V was cut by 2 bases and J by 9 bases, with 18 bases left in between. The CDR3 sequence is CASSVSGGYMSEQFF. The CDR3 DNA is TGTGCCAGCAGCGTTTCGGGGGGCTACATGAGTGAGCAGTTCTTC.

The genes are TRBV6-5 and TRBJ1-2, with D possibly TRBD1 on 5 matching bases. CDR3 length equals 11 residues. V dropped 10 bases and J dropped 6 bases, with 12 bases sitting between them. Germline V CDR1 and CDR2: MNHEY, SVGAGI. Here the CDR3 DNA reads TGTGCCACCTACAGGTTCCATGGCTACACCTTC. Its translation: CATYRFHGYTF.

V and J are TRBV27 and TRBJ1-2; 9 bases align to TRBD1. The CDR3 is 16 residues long. The V segment lost 5 bases and the J segment 2 bases; nucleotides outside the gene matches: 9. Germline V gene data show CDR1 as MNHEY and CDR2 as SMNVEV (reference sequence). In nucleotides, the CDR3 is TGTGCCAGCAGTCACTGGACAGGGGAAACAAACTATGGCTACACCTTC. Amino acid sequence: CASSHWTGETNYGYTF.

This clonotype was counted only a few times. This rearrangement joins TRBV5-1 to TRBJ1-1, with 8 bases identical to TRBD1. Losses at the gene ends were 0 bases for V and 1 base for J; bases not matched to a gene: 2. Germline V gene sequence: CDR1 SGHRS, CDR2 YFSETQ. CDR3 length: 15 amino acids. The DNA of the CDR3 is TGCGCCAGCAGCTTGGTCGGGACAGGGAACACTGAAGCTTTCTTT. Residues: CASSLVGTGNTEAFF. Full variable domain (missing parts from reference TRBV5-1 and TRBJ1-1): KAGVTQTPRYLIKTRGQQVTLSCSPISGHRSVSWYQQTPGQGLQFLFEYFSETQRNKGNFPGRFSGRQFSNSRSEMNVSTLELGDSALYLCASSLVGTGNTEAFFGQGTRLTVV.

The chain links TRBV7-6 to TRBJ1-6; 9 bases agree with TRBD1. Germline V gene lookup returns CDR1 SGHVS and CDR2 FNYEAQ. Trimming removed 3 bases from V and 10 bases from J; junction bases left unmatched: 4. There are 14 residues in the CDR3. As DNA, the CDR3 is TGTGCCAGCAGCTTCGGGACAGGGCGCTCACCCCTCCACTTT. It codes for CASSFGTGRSPLHF.

Here the CDR3 DNA reads TGCGCCAGCAGTGATGACAGGTACAATCAGCCCCAGCATTTT. Amino acid sequence: CASSDDRYNQPQHF. The chain carries TRBV10-2 and TRBJ1-5, with a tentative D call TRBD1 (6 bases). V lost 3 bases and J 3 bases, leaving 9 bases between the germline ends. The CDR3 has 14 residues. Germline lookup yields CDR1 WSHSY and CDR2 SAAADI.

The chain joins TRBV7-9 to TRBJ2-2; D gene uncertain. V was cut by 5 bases and J by 7 bases, with 11 bases left in between. CDR3 size: 13 residues. Germline assignment: CDR1 SEHNR and CDR2 FQNEAQ (reference sequence). CDR3 protein: CASSPSMVGELFF. CDR3 sequence (DNA): TGTGCCAGCAGCCCATCCATGGTCGGGGAGCTGTTTTTT.

The chain uses TRBV18 and TRBJ2-1; D not certain. Per the germline V gene, CDR1 is KGHSH and CDR2 is LQKENI. V was cut by 5 bases and J by 5 bases, with 13 bases left in between. The CDR3 totals 14 residues. The CDR3 nucleotides are TGTGCCAGCTCAGAGGTCCAGCGCCACAATGAGCAGTTCTTC. Its translation: CASSEVQRHNEQFF.

The chain has TRBV18 and TRBJ1-1; D not certain. Per the germline V gene, CDR1 is KGHSH and CDR2 is LQKENI. V lost 4 bases and J lost 5, with 14 bases in between. The CDR3 has 14 residues. CDR3 amino acids: CASSRGSPETEAFF. In DNA form, the CDR3 reads TGTGCCAGCTCACGGGGATCTCCCGAGACTGAAGCTTTCTTT.

This clonotype came up a few times. The chain combines TRBV5-5 with TRBJ2-1; TRBD2 aligns across 15 bases. This CDR3 has 17 residues. J was trimmed by 12 bases and V by 4 bases; bases with no gene match: 14. From germline, CDR1 is SGHKS and CDR2 YYEKEE (reference sequence). The chain's CDR3 is CASSARTSGGVGGGQFF. CDR3 sequence (DNA): TGTGCCAGCAGCGCCAGGACTAGCGGGGGGGTCGGTGGAGGGCAGTTCTTC.

The chain uses TRBV6-2 or TRBV6-3 and TRBJ2-5; TRBD2 matches 7 bases. This CDR3 has 17 residues. The germline V gene encodes CDR1 MNHEY and CDR2 SVGEGT. Losses at the gene ends were 9 bases for V and 7 bases for J; bases not matched to a gene: 23. CDR3 amino acids: CASSPRAGTTSGSTQYF. The CDR3, as DNA: TGTGCCAGTAGCCCCCGTGCTGGGACTACCTCCGGATCGACCCAGTACTTC.